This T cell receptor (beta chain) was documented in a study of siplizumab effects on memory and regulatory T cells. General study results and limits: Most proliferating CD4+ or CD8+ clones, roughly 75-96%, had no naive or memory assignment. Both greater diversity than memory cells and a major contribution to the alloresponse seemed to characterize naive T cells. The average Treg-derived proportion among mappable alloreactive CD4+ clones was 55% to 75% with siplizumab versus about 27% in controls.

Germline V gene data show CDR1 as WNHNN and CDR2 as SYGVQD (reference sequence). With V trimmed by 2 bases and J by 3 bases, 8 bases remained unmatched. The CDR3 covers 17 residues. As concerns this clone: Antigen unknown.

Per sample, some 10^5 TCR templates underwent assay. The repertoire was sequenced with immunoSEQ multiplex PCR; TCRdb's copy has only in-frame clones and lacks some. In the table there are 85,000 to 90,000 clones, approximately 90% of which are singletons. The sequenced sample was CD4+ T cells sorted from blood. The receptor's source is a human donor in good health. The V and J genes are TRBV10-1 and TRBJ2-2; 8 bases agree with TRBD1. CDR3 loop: CASSEEVRGRYTGELFF. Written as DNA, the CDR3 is TGCGCCAGCAGTGAGGAGGTCAGGGGGCGATACACCGGGGAGCTGTTTTTT.